The 10 T cell receptor beta chains given below trace back to one sample, sequenced in a study of blood T cells in healthy people across ages. With a J-beta primer mix and a sample-barcoded 5' primer, a second PCR ran roughly 6 to 11 cycles. TCRdb itself ran the 5' RACE reads through MiXCR, one entry per CDR3 protein. The sample comprises some 760,000 distinct CDR3 sequences, around a quarter of which are singletons, and 3.7% rests with the top ten. The same data also went into a second study, on T cells of mothers and their children.

The specimen sequenced was blood. The source is a boy younger than 18 in good health.

This clonotype came up a few times. The rearrangement joins TRBV29-1 to TRBJ2-3, with 7 bases matching TRBD2. CDR3 size: 12 residues. Germline CDR1 is SQVTM and CDR2 is ANQGSEA. With 7 bases clipped from V and 6 bases from J, the junction kept 7 bases outside the gene matches. CDR3 protein: CSAGLGGDTQYF. In DNA form, the CDR3 reads TGCAGCGCCGGACTAGGCGGGGATACGCAGTATTTT.

This clonotype was counted only a few times. The chain is built from TRBV27 and TRBJ2-7; no clear D. Looked up from germline, CDR1 is MNHEY and CDR2 is SMNVEV (reference sequence). The V gene lost 4 bases and the J gene lost 3 bases, with 10 bases spanning the gap. This CDR3 spans 13 amino acids. CDR3 DNA sequence: TGTGCCAGCAGTTACGCGGAGAACTACGAGCAGTACTTC. This codes for CASSYAENYEQYF.

CDR3 protein: CASSLVAGTGVDNEQFF. The CDR3, as DNA: TGCGCCAGCAGCTTGGTTGCCGGGACAGGGGTCGACAATGAGCAGTTCTTC. The rearrangement links TRBV5-1 to TRBJ2-1, with 10 bases aligning to TRBD1. The CDR3 is made up of 17 amino acids. Trimming removed 0 bases from V and 5 bases from J; junction bases left unmatched: 8. The germline V gene encodes CDR1 SGHRS and CDR2 YFSETQ.

This sequence joins TRBV30 and TRBJ1-4; D might be TRBD1 (6 bases). The CDR3 covers 15 residues. The germline gives CDR1 GTSNPN, CDR2 SVGIG (reference sequence). V lost 0 bases, J lost 8 bases, and 16 bases lay in between. CDR3 nucleotides: TGTGCCTGGAGTGTACAAGGGGGGAATACAGAAAAACTGTTTTTT. Its translation is CAWSVQGGNTEKLFF.

The rearrangement links TRBV12-3 or TRBV12-4 to TRBJ2-6; D could derive from TRBD1 or TRBD2 (5 bases each). V was shortened by 3 bases and J by 1 base, with 13 bases between the two germline ends. The CDR3 loop spans 17 amino acids. The CDR3 loop is CASSLRGSPSGANVLTF. CDR3 sequence (DNA): TGTGCCAGCAGTTTGAGGGGTTCCCCATCTGGGGCCAACGTCCTGACTTTC.

The V call is TRBV28, the J call TRBJ2-3, with 7 positions matching TRBD1. The V segment lost 2 bases and the J segment 5 bases; nucleotides outside the gene matches: 4. Germline values: CDR1 MDHEN, CDR2 SYDVKM. The CDR3 is 14 amino acids. DNA of the CDR3: TGTGCCAGCAGTTTAATAGGGGGCAGAGATACGCAGTATTTT. Amino acids: CASSLIGGRDTQYF.

The chain combines TRBV28 with TRBJ1-1; tentatively, D is TRBD1 (5 bases). This CDR3 is built from 17 residues. Trimming shortened V by 3 bases and J by 3 bases, and 20 bases separated the two germline ends. The germline gives CDR1 MDHEN, CDR2 SYDVKM. The CDR3 spells CASSFGALRGVDTEAFF. The CDR3 DNA follows: TGTGCCAGCAGTTTCGGGGCTCTCCGGGGGGTTGACACTGAAGCTTTCTTT.

This clonotype was seen a few times. The chain is built from TRBV27 and TRBJ2-5, with D unresolved. The J call is in doubt because the DNA end fits TRBJ2-7 better. CDR3 length equals 16 residues. Germline V gene lookup returns CDR1 MNHEY and CDR2 SMNVEV (reference sequence). The CDR3: CASSLSAEMPSYEQYF. For the CDR3, the DNA is TGTGCCAGCAGTTTATCGGCAGAGATGCCCTCCTACGAGCAGTACTTC.

This rearrangement joins TRBV4-1 to TRBJ2-5; 8 positions match TRBD2. The V segment lost 3 bases and the J segment 7 bases; nucleotides outside the gene matches: 13. CDR3 length: 16 amino acids. Germline loops: CDR1 MGHRA, CDR2 YSYEKL. CDR3 DNA sequence: TGCGCCAGCAGCCAGCCAGATCCGGGACTAGGTGGGACCCAGTACTTC. It encodes CASSQPDPGLGGTQYF.

The chain employs TRBV6-2 or TRBV6-3 and TRBJ2-7; TRBD1 aligns across 9 bases. Germline V lookup: CDR1 MNHEY, CDR2 SVGEGT. After removal of 6 bases from V and 6 bases from J, the junction contained 12 bases not matched to a gene. The CDR3 has 15 amino acids. CDR3 nucleotide sequence: TGTGCCAGCAGGCTCCGGGACAGGGAGAGGATCGAGCAGTACTTC. Protein: CASRLRDRERIEQYF.